The entry that follows covers one T cell receptor (beta chain) sequence. This entry comes from a study of blood T cell repertoires in COVID-19. Study-wide background: Whether acute or convalescent, the COVID-19 samples came from the United States, Italy and Spain. Sample material is recorded as cDNA or gDNA derived from T cells, B-cell-depleted T cells, or PBMCs.

As handled by the study authors: Cell counts per sample came from amplifying reference gene primers. The protocol was immunoSEQ multiplex PCR, while the TCRdb copy is restricted to in-frame clones and leaves out a portion. The V and J calls and clone size were taken over from that table, and D and trimming were inferred from the DNA. Among 110,000 to 150,000 clones listed, 81% were seen once. The trim removed 0 bases at V and 6 bases at J, leaving 11 bases unmatched. CDR3 length: 18 residues. Germline CDR1 reads LGHNA; CDR2 reads YSLEER. The source of this sequence is a human donor in a cohort sampled during active COVID-19. The chain carries TRBV4-3 and TRBJ2-5; 12 bases are shared with TRBD2. The sample taken for sequencing was peripheral blood. CDR3 DNA sequence: TGCGCCAGCAGCCAAGATGCGACTAGCGGGGGTTCGGCGAAGACCCAGTACTTC. It yields the protein CASSQDATSGGSAKTQYF.